This entry lists 7 T cell receptor beta chains sequenced from one sample in a study of OX40 agonist ivuxolimab in advanced cancers. Sequenced by immunoSEQ multiplex PCR; TCRdb stores in-frame clones only, minus some. The table shows roughly 40,000 clones, with around nine tenths occurring only once. The input for sequencing was CD4+ or CD8+ T cells sorted from blood, taken in a trial of the OX40 agonist ivuxolimab. Receptors were obtained from an adult with an advanced solid tumor such as melanoma, head and neck, liver or kidney cancer.

This chain connects TRBV5-1 to TRBJ2-5, with D tentatively TRBD1 or TRBD2 (5 bases each). CDR1 is SGHRS and CDR2 is YFSETQ in the germline V gene. V lost 3 bases and J 7 bases, leaving 19 bases between the germline ends. This CDR3 is built from 15 residues. The chain's CDR3 is CASSSAGTRRWTQYF. CDR3 nucleotide sequence: TGCGCCAGCAGCTCCGCCGGGACCCGAAGGTGGACCCAGTACTTC.

This chain connects TRBV30 to TRBJ2-3; 13 positions agree with TRBD2. Germline V gene lookup returns CDR1 GTSNPN and CDR2 SVGIG (reference sequence). The CDR3 length is 15 residues. V lost 2 bases and J lost 7; bases outside the gene matches: 6. The DNA of the CDR3 is TGTGCCTGGAGTCCAGGACTAGCGGGAGTGAATACGCAGTATTTT. Encoded protein: CAWSPGLAGVNTQYF.

This clone was detected only a few times. The CDR3 nucleotides read TGTGCCAGCAGCCAAGATTTGGAGACGAGCTCCTACAATGAGCAGTTCTTC. Encoded protein: CASSQDLETSSYNEQFF. V and J are TRBV4-2 and TRBJ2-1; D remains ambiguous. Germline CDR1 LGHNA, CDR2 YNFKEQ. CDR3 length equals 17 residues. The germline V and J ends were trimmed by 0 bases and 0 bases, with 12 bases remaining between them.

J is TRBJ1-1 and V is TRBV15, with D possibly matching TRBD1 (6 bases). The germline gives CDR1 LNHNV, CDR2 YYDKDF (reference sequence). Deletions cut 3 bases from V and 6 bases from J, with 17 bases between. The CDR3 has 15 residues. CDR3 in DNA: TGTGCCACCAGCAGCGCCTTCCAGGGGTCGGCTGAAGCTTTCTTT. This gives the protein CATSSAFQGSAEAFF.

The chain combines TRBV27 with TRBJ2-7; no definite D call. In germline, CDR1 is MNHEY, CDR2 SMNVEV (reference sequence). V lost 0 bases and J 0 bases, leaving 9 bases between the germline ends. The CDR3 is 15 residues long. The CDR3 protein is CASSLSFLGSYEQYF. In nucleotides, the CDR3 is TGTGCCAGCAGTTTATCGTTCCTGGGCTCCTACGAGCAGTACTTC.

This chain uses TRBV7-6 with TRBJ2-7; a possible D gene is TRBD2 (5 bases). CDR3 length: 15 amino acids. Germline CDR1 is SGHVS and CDR2 is FNYEAQ. Trimming stripped 1 base from V and 6 bases from J, with 16 bases between. CDR3 DNA: TGTGCCAGCAGCTTAGTTATGGGAGCCGGGTCCGAGCAGTACTTC. It yields the protein CASSLVMGAGSEQYF.

V is TRBV6-5 and J is TRBJ2-1, with 7 bases fitting TRBD2. The CDR3 runs 14 residues. J was trimmed by 12 bases and V by 0 bases; bases with no gene match: 8. Germline CDR1 and CDR2: MNHEY and SVGAGI. For the CDR3, the DNA is TGTGCCAGCAGTTACTCGGGGCGTGGGAGGGGGCAGTTCTTC. It codes for CASSYSGRGRGQFF.